One sample yielded the 20 T cell receptor beta chains listed below, sequenced in a study of T cell repertoires in cytomegalovirus infection. TCRdb reanalysed the reads using MiXCR and keeps one entry per CDR3 protein. The sample holds 600,000 to 800,000 distinct CDR3 sequences, 24% seen once. Sequencing input: CD8+ T cells from PBMCs. The source of these receptors is a human donor in good health (CMV status not recorded). Some clones in this sample may be carry-over from other donors' samples.

The sample holds many counts of this clonotype. The CDR3 sequence: CASSGGKTAYEQYF. The DNA for the CDR3 is TGCGCCAGCAGTGGAGGAAAGACGGCCTACGAGCAGTACTTC. The genes are TRBV10-2 and TRBJ2-7; D call uncertain. Trimming took off 4 bases at V and 2 bases at J, with 12 bases between the two ends. Germline CDR1 is WSHSY and CDR2 is SAAADI. This CDR3 spans 14 amino acids.

The chain recombines TRBV12-5 with TRBJ1-1; D gene ambiguous. CDR1 LGHNT and CDR2 FRNRAP come from the germline V gene. The CDR3 runs 21 residues. Trimming took 0 bases from V and 1 from J, leaving 27 bases between them. The CDR3 coding sequence is TGTGCTAGTGGTTTGGTCTACCCCCCCGTCACCCACGGTGAGAGGAACACTGAAGCTTTCTTT. This encodes CASGLVYPPVTHGERNTEAFF.

This clonotype appeared many times. This sequence joins TRBV7-6 and TRBJ2-1; no clear D gene. The germline CDR1 and CDR2 sequences are SGHVS and FNYEAQ. This CDR3 is built from 15 residues. With 2 bases removed from V and 0 bases from J, the gap between germline ends came to 8 bases. CDR3 sequence: CASSLYSNSYNEQFF. The DNA of the CDR3 is TGTGCCAGCAGCTTATACAGTAACTCCTACAATGAGCAGTTCTTC.

This clonotype was seen a few times. The rearrangement uses TRBV29-1 and TRBJ2-6; possible D gene TRBD1, 7 bases. V was clipped by 7 bases and J by 1 base, with 20 bases between them. This CDR3 comprises 17 residues. Per germline, CDR1 SQVTM and CDR2 ANQGSEA. CDR3 protein: CSADLRQGGSGANVLTF. The CDR3 bases are TGCAGCGCAGACCTCCGCCAGGGGGGTTCTGGGGCCAACGTCCTGACTTTC.

In its sample, this clonotype was seen a few times. V usage is TRBV29-1 and J usage is TRBJ2-1; no definite D call. CDR3 length: 15 amino acids. V gave up 0 bases and J gave up 4 bases, with 13 bases separating them. The germline CDR1 and CDR2 sequences are SQVTM and ANQGSEA. The CDR3 DNA reads TGCAGCGTTGAAGATCTAGGGCAGGAGTACAATGAGCAGTTCTTC. Residues: CSVEDLGQEYNEQFF.

This CDR3 reads CASSSRPWTARPATNEKLFF. The CDR3 region has the DNA TGTGCCAGCAGCTCACGCCCCTGGACAGCCCGCCCCGCAACTAATGAAAAACTGTTTTTT. The V and J genes are TRBV13 and TRBJ1-4; maybe TRBD1 (6 bases). Per the germline V gene, CDR1 is PRHDT and CDR2 is FYEKMQ (reference sequence). The CDR3 contains 20 residues. The V and J ends lost 4 bases and 0 bases respectively, with 24 bases between them.

A few counts support this clonotype. J is TRBJ1-1 and V is TRBV24-1; no reliable D call. V was cut by 4 bases and J by 1 base, with 3 bases left in between. This CDR3 contains 12 residues. Germline V gene lookup returns CDR1 KGHDR and CDR2 SFDVKD. CDR3 sequence (DNA): TGTGCCACCAGTGACGGGAACACTGAAGCTTTCTTT. It translates to CATSDGNTEAFF.

V usage is TRBV29-1 and J usage is TRBJ2-3, with 9 bases identical to TRBD1. J gave up 5 bases and V 1 base, and 7 bases lay outside the gene matches. The CDR3 has 15 amino acids. Germline lookup yields CDR1 SQVTM and CDR2 ANQGSEA. CDR3 region: CSVEAPTGGLDTQYF. In DNA form, the CDR3 reads TGCAGCGTTGAAGCCCCGACAGGGGGTCTAGATACGCAGTATTTT.

The rearrangement links TRBV7-6 to TRBJ2-2; 8 bases line up with TRBD2. The CDR3 totals 17 residues. The V gene end was trimmed by 1 base and the J gene end by 3 bases; junction bases not matched to a gene: 7. CDR1 and CDR2 from the germline V gene are SGHVS and FNYEAQ. CDR3 in DNA: TGTGCCAGCAGCTTAGACCCGGACGGGGGGGACACCGGGGAGCTGTTTTTT. It specifies CASSLDPDGGDTGELFF. Variable domain in full (rest from reference TRBV7-6 and TRBJ2-2): GAGVSQSPRYKVTKRGQDVALRCDPISGHVSLYWYRQALGQGPEFLTYFNYEAQQDKSGLPNDRFSAERPEGSISTLTIQRTEQRDSAMYRCASSLDPDGGDTGELFFGEGSRLTVL.

The V gene is TRBV14, the J gene TRBJ2-1, with 11 bases that match TRBD1. V lost 4 bases to trimming and J lost 7 bases; unmatched junction nucleotides: 12. The germline gives CDR1 SGHDN, CDR2 FVKESK. This CDR3 is 17 amino acids long. Here the CDR3 DNA reads TGTGCCAGCAGCCGAACTATAGGACAGGGGGCGAGGAATGAGCAGTTCTTC. It yields the protein CASSRTIGQGARNEQFF.

The CDR3 here is CASTGTKNIQYF. Here the CDR3 DNA reads TGTGCCAGCACCGGGACCAAAAACATTCAGTACTTC. This sequence joins TRBV25-1 and TRBJ2-4; the D gene is possibly TRBD2 (5 bases). CDR1 and CDR2 (germline): MGHDK, SYGVNS. The CDR3 covers 12 residues. V was shortened by 7 bases and J by 2 bases, with 6 bases between the two germline ends.

Only one count was recorded for this clonotype. This chain links TRBV20-1 with TRBJ2-7; D is perhaps TRBD1 (5 bases). Trimming pared 3 bases from V and 1 base from J, leaving 10 bases between. This CDR3 is 13 amino acids long. Germline V gives CDR1 DFQATT, CDR2 SNEGSKA (reference sequence). CDR3 in amino acids: CSARNRQSYEQYV. CDR3 DNA sequence: TGCAGTGCTAGGAACAGGCAGTCCTACGAGCAGTACGTC.

The V and J genes are TRBV10-3 and TRBJ1-1; D might be TRBD1 (5 bases). The CDR3 loop spans 15 amino acids. V was pared by 4 bases and J by 0 bases, with 12 bases between. Germline CDR1 ENHRY, CDR2 SYGVKD. The CDR3 is CAISVSGGVNTEAFF. CDR3 coding DNA: TGTGCCATCAGTGTCTCGGGGGGGGTGAACACTGAAGCTTTCTTT.

A few counts support this clonotype. The chain joins TRBV11-2 to TRBJ2-7, with a weak D call TRBD1 (5 bases). Germline CDR1 and CDR2: SGHAT and FQNNGV. Trimming left V 1 base short and J 5 bases short, with 9 bases between. The CDR3 consists of 13 residues. Here the CDR3 DNA reads TGTGCCAGCAGCTTAGCTCAGGGCCACGAGCAGTACGTC. Encoded protein: CASSLAQGHEQYV.

This clonotype was detected a few times. V is TRBV14 and J is TRBJ2-7; a possible D gene is TRBD1 (5 bases). This CDR3 region has 15 residues. The ends were cut back, 4 bases at V and 3 bases at J, with 16 bases in the middle. Germline-derived CDR1 and CDR2 are SGHDN and FVKESK. CDR3 amino acids: CASSPRTWGFYEQYF. CDR3 nucleotides: TGTGCCAGCAGCCCAAGGACATGGGGTTTCTACGAGCAGTACTTC. Full variable domain (rest looked up from reference TRBV14 and TRBJ2-7): EAGVTQFPSHSVIEKGQTVTLRCDPISGHDNLYWYRRVMGKEIKFLLHFVKESKQDESGMPNNRFLAERTGGTYSTLKVQPAELEDSGVYFCASSPRTWGFYEQYFGPGTRLTVT.

This clonotype was counted a few times. V and J are TRBV9 and TRBJ2-6; the D gene is possibly TRBD2 (5 bases). Germline assignment: CDR1 SGDLS and CDR2 YYNGEE. The V end lost 4 bases, the J end lost 3 bases, and 11 bases lay between the germline ends. The CDR3 extends over 15 amino acids. CDR3 amino acids: CASSLDRGGANVLTF. CDR3 sequence (DNA): TGTGCCAGCAGCCTAGACCGGGGTGGGGCCAACGTCCTGACTTTC.

This clonotype showed up many times. V gene TRBV18 combines with J gene TRBJ2-7, with D possibly TRBD1 on 6 matching bases. Germline loops: CDR1 KGHSH, CDR2 LQKENI. The CDR3 totals 15 residues. V was shortened by 4 bases and J by 0 bases, with 13 bases between the two germline ends. This chain's CDR3 is CASSQRGQSSYEQYF. The DNA for the CDR3 is TGTGCCAGCTCACAAAGAGGACAGTCCTCCTACGAGCAGTACTTC. Based on the CDR3 plus reference TRBV18 and TRBJ2-7, the full variable domain is NAGVMQNPRHLVRRRGQEARLRCSPMKGHSHVYWYRQLPEEGLKFMVYLQKENIIDESGMPKERFSAEFPKEGPSILRIQQVVRGDSAAYFCASSQRGQSSYEQYFGPGTRLTVT.

V and J are TRBV2 and TRBJ1-4, with D possibly TRBD1 on 6 matching bases. Trimming stripped 7 bases from V and 8 bases from J, with 11 bases between. The CDR3 loop spans 12 amino acids. In germline, CDR1 is SNHLY, CDR2 FYNNEI. CDR3 nucleotides: TGTGCCAGCACAGGGGCCCTGGAAAAACTGTTTTTT. Amino acid sequence: CASTGALEKLFF.

This clonotype appeared a few times. The chain uses TRBV4-1 and TRBJ1-6; tentative D call: TRBD1 (5 bases). CDR1 and CDR2 from the germline V gene are MGHRA and YSYEKL. Trimming pared 3 bases from V and 4 bases from J, leaving 10 bases between. This CDR3 comprises 15 residues. This chain's CDR3 is CASSHGTGYNSPLHF. The CDR3 DNA is TGCGCCAGCAGCCATGGGACTGGATATAATTCACCCCTCCACTTT.

At least ten counts were recorded for this clonotype. The chain links TRBV12-3 or TRBV12-4 to TRBJ1-2, with D uncertain. The CDR3 sequence is 14 residues long. Trimming removed 2 bases at V and 5 bases at J, with 12 bases between. The CDR3 loop reads CASSLLPASYGYTF. The CDR3 coding sequence is TGTGCCAGCAGTTTATTACCGGCCTCATATGGCTACACCTTC.